This T cell receptor beta chain comes out of a study of cytomegalovirus exposure and HLA in healthy donors. Study details: Of 300 to 450 genotyped donors, about 80% clustered with self-reported Caucasian donors. The study, taken as a whole, reports: Cytomegalovirus-associated status was assigned to fewer than 200 TCR beta chains. Reported performance of the classifier showed diagnosis of cytomegalovirus status with high specificity and sensitivity.

Germline V CDR1 and CDR2: LGHNA, YSLEER. The CDR3 is made up of 17 amino acids. Trimming took 0 bases from V and 6 from J; bases not matched to a gene: 8. With respect to this clone: Its antigen is unidentified.

A multiplex PCR was run with 60 Vbeta primers and 13 Jbeta primers. Profiled with immunoSEQ multiplex PCR; TCRdb holds only in-frame clones, not every one. The profile covers roughly 89,000 clones, with around 74% appearing a single time and about 9.4% taken by the ten largest. The chain recombines TRBV4-3 with TRBJ2-3; 11 positions match TRBD2. Sample: PBMCs. The source is a man aged 25-45 years in good health and CMV-seropositive. CDR3 protein: CASSQEQLAGVGDTQYF. The CDR3 DNA sequence: TGCGCCAGCAGCCAAGAACAACTAGCGGGGGTTGGGGATACGCAGTATTTT.